Listed here are 20 T cell receptor beta chains from one sample, sequenced in a study of blood T cell repertoires in COVID-19. TCRdb keeps only in-frame clones here, not all; method: immunoSEQ multiplex PCR. Of under 250,000 clones listed, approximately 82% were seen once; the top ten hold more than 6.5%. The sequencing sample was made of peripheral blood. All receptors derive from a man between 40 and 49 years old with active or convalescent COVID-19.

The chain has TRBV6-2 or TRBV6-3 and TRBJ2-4, with D perhaps TRBD1 (6 bases). Trimming removed 7 bases from V and 9 bases from J, with 16 bases in between. CDR1 is MNHEY, CDR2 SVGEGT, per germline. The CDR3 is 13 residues long. This CDR3 reads CASNPQGIGIQYF. The CDR3 DNA is TGTGCCAGCAACCCTCAGGGGATTGGCATTCAGTACTTC.

The chain joins TRBV6-5 to TRBJ2-5; 7 bases line up with TRBD1. The CDR3 is made up of 15 amino acids. From germline, CDR1 is MNHEY and CDR2 SVGAGI. V was clipped by 10 bases and J by 2 bases; unmatched bases: 13. The CDR3, as DNA: TGTGCCACTCGAAGAGTGGGACAGAGACAAGAGACCCAGTACTTC. Translation gives CATRRVGQRQETQYF.

The chain uses TRBV6-2 or TRBV6-3 and TRBJ1-2; D possibly corresponds to TRBD1 (5 bases). The germline V and J ends were trimmed by 1 base and 8 bases, with 11 bases remaining between them. The germline V gene has CDR1 MNHEY and CDR2 SVGEGT. The CDR3 totals 13 residues. The CDR3 sequence: CASSYYNGGGYTF. The CDR3 region has the DNA TGTGCCAGCAGTTACTATAACGGGGGAGGCTACACCTTC.

The chain combines TRBV27 with TRBJ1-1, with D possibly being TRBD1 (6 bases). The CDR3 has 15 residues. Between the trimmed V and J ends, which lost 2 bases and 3 bases, there was a span of 13 bases. In germline, CDR1 is MNHEY, CDR2 SMNVEV (reference sequence). The CDR3 sequence is CASSLGHRADTEAFF. CDR3 in DNA: TGTGCCAGCAGTTTAGGCCACAGGGCTGACACTGAAGCTTTCTTT.

This rearrangement joins TRBV5-1 to TRBJ2-3; 11 nucleotides match TRBD2. The V gene's germline CDR1 is SGHRS and CDR2 YFSETQ. There are 19 residues in the CDR3. Trimming removed 4 bases from V and 6 bases from J; junction bases left unmatched: 19. This CDR3 is CASSLSGGAATSSSDTQYF. The CDR3 DNA follows: TGCGCCAGCAGCCTTAGCGGGGGGGCAGCTACTAGTTCGAGCGATACGCAGTATTTT.

This chain joins TRBV15 and TRBJ1-4, with TRBD1 identical over 7 bases. The CDR3 has 15 residues. V shed 5 bases and J 6 bases; nucleotides not matched to a gene: 9. CDR1 is LNHNV, CDR2 YYDKDF, per germline (reference sequence). CDR3 residues: CATSGRDSRDEKLFF. DNA of the CDR3: TGTGCCACCAGCGGACGGGACAGCCGAGATGAAAAACTGTTTTTT. Full variable domain (remainder filled in from reference TRBV15 and TRBJ1-4): DAMVIQNPRYQVTQFGKPVTLSCSQTLNHNVMYWYQQKSSQAPKLLFHYYDKDFNNEADTPDNFQSRRPNTSFCFLDIRSPGLGDTAMYLCATSGRDSRDEKLFFGSGTQLSVL.

This clone was seen a few times. The rearrangement uses TRBV19 and TRBJ1-5; maybe TRBD1 (5 bases). Between the trimmed V and J ends, which lost 6 bases and 0 bases, there was a span of 12 bases. The germline V gene encodes CDR1 LNHDA and CDR2 SQIVND (reference sequence). The CDR3 contains 15 residues. The CDR3 DNA follows: TGTGCCAGTAGCACGACAGAGACTAGCAATCAGCCCCAGCATTTT. This gives the protein CASSTTETSNQPQHF.

The V and J genes are TRBV2 and TRBJ2-7, with 7 bases matching TRBD2. Looked up from germline, CDR1 is SNHLY and CDR2 is FYNNEI. With V trimmed by 6 bases and J by 6 bases, 11 bases remained unmatched. There are 14 residues in the CDR3. The CDR3 sequence: CASSKSGTLREQYF. The CDR3 bases are TGTGCCAGCAGCAAAAGCGGGACCCTGCGCGAGCAGTACTTC.

This rearrangement joins TRBV2 to TRBJ1-6; D remains unclear. The V end lost 0 bases, the J end lost 1 base, and 4 bases lay between the germline ends. The CDR3 is 15 amino acids. CDR1 SNHLY and CDR2 FYNNEI come from the germline V gene. The CDR3 nucleotides read TGTGCCAGCAGTGAAGCCGGGTCCTATAATTCACCCCTCCACTTT. Its translation is CASSEAGSYNSPLHF.

The J gene is TRBJ2-3, the V gene TRBV2; tentatively, D is TRBD1 (6 bases). V was pared by 4 bases and J by 8 bases, with 22 bases between. The CDR3 spans 16 residues. Germline CDR1 reads SNHLY; CDR2 reads FYNNEI. The CDR3, as DNA: TGTGCCAGCAGTGGGGGGCTAGTACCCCCCCGGATTACGCAGTATTTT. This sequence encodes CASSGGLVPPRITQYF.

The chain joins TRBV10-3 to TRBJ1-1, with TRBD1 as a possible D gene (6 bases). V gave up 6 bases and J gave up 1 base, with 9 bases separating them. Germline values: CDR1 ENHRY, CDR2 SYGVKD. The CDR3 has 13 amino acids. In DNA, the CDR3 is TGTGCCATCAGCCAGGACAGGAACACTGAAGCTTTCTTT. Translation: CAISQDRNTEAFF.

This clone appeared a few times. The chain is built from TRBV19 and TRBJ2-7; 7 bases fit TRBD1. J was trimmed by 2 bases and V by 4 bases; bases with no gene match: 8. The CDR3 extends over 15 amino acids. The V gene's germline CDR1 is LNHDA and CDR2 SQIVND (reference sequence). CDR3 coding DNA: TGTGCCAGTAGTACCCGAGACAGGGCCCCCTACGAGCAGTACTTC. As protein: CASSTRDRAPYEQYF.

V is TRBV7-9 and J is TRBJ2-7; D gene uncertain. The V gene's germline CDR1 is SEHNR and CDR2 FQNEAQ (reference sequence). The V end lost 4 bases, the J end lost 2 bases, and 6 bases lay between the germline ends. This CDR3 comprises 12 residues. The CDR3 bases are TGTGCCAGCAGCTCCGTAACCTACGAGCAGTACTTC. Amino acids: CASSSVTYEQYF.

This clone was observed a single time. This chain connects TRBV25-1 to TRBJ2-7, with 7 bases aligning to TRBD1. J gave up 4 bases and V 4 bases, and 4 bases lay outside the gene matches. Germline CDR1 MGHDK, CDR2 SYGVNS. This CDR3 comprises 13 residues. The CDR3 nucleotides are TGTGCCAGCAGTGGGACAGGCCTTTACGAGCAGTACTTC. This sequence encodes CASSGTGLYEQYF.

There are a few counts of this clone. The V and J genes are TRBV19 and TRBJ1-2; 8 bases are shared with TRBD1. The germline V gene encodes CDR1 LNHDA and CDR2 SQIVND (reference sequence). The V and J ends lost 5 bases and 8 bases, in that order; junction bases with no gene match: 7. CDR3 length: 13 amino acids. CDR3 region: CASSQDRVGGYTF. The CDR3 region has the DNA TGTGCCAGTAGTCAGGACAGGGTTGGCGGCTACACCTTC.

V gene TRBV7-9 combines with J gene TRBJ2-7; unclear D gene. The CDR3 is 12 amino acids. CDR1 SEHNR and CDR2 FQNEAQ come from the germline V gene (reference sequence). Trimming removed 2 bases from V and 9 bases from J, with 11 bases in between. For the CDR3, the DNA is TGTGCCAGCAGCTTATCGGGTGTTTGGCAGTACTTC. It codes for CASSLSGVWQYF.

CDR3 bases: TGCGCCAGCAATCGAGAGGGTGTCAACTATGGCTACACCTTC. Encoded protein: CASNREGVNYGYTF. The chain is built from TRBV5-1 and TRBJ1-2; D remains ambiguous. V was pared by 6 bases and J by 2 bases, with 14 bases between. This CDR3 region has 14 residues. Per germline, CDR1 SGHRS and CDR2 YFSETQ. The full variable domain, rest sourced from reference TRBV5-1 and TRBJ1-2, is KAGVTQTPRYLIKTRGQQVTLSCSPISGHRSVSWYQQTPGQGLQFLFEYFSETQRNKGNFPGRFSGRQFSNSRSEMNVSTLELGDSALYLCASNREGVNYGYTFGSGTRLTVV.

This clone was recorded only once. The chain carries TRBV27 and TRBJ1-1; 7 bases line up with TRBD1. Germline CDR1 is MNHEY and CDR2 is SMNVEV (reference sequence). The trim removed 6 bases at V and 0 bases at J, leaving 4 bases unmatched. This CDR3 region has 14 residues. CDR3 amino acids: CASRDRHMNTEAFF. In nucleotides, the CDR3 is TGTGCCAGCAGGGACAGGCACATGAACACTGAAGCTTTCTTT.

This clone has a count of ten or more. This chain uses TRBV2 with TRBJ1-2; D unresolved. The CDR3 contains 13 residues. V shed 5 bases and J shed 8 bases, with 15 bases lying between them. Germline V gene lookup returns CDR1 SNHLY and CDR2 FYNNEI. CDR3 sequence reads: CASSFRREYGYTF. The CDR3 bases are TGTGCCAGCAGTTTTCGAAGGGAGTACGGCTACACCTTC.

CDR3 region: CASSGTPASTDTQYF. The DNA for the CDR3 is TGCGCCAGCAGCGGGACACCGGCTAGCACAGATACGCAGTATTTT. This chain links TRBV5-1 with TRBJ2-3; TRBD1 is a possible D gene (6 bases). Germline V gives CDR1 SGHRS, CDR2 YFSETQ. Trimming removed 4 bases from V and 0 bases from J, with 12 bases in between. CDR3 length: 15 amino acids. The variable domain in full, completed from reference TRBV5-1 and TRBJ2-3, reads KAGVTQTPRYLIKTRGQQVTLSCSPISGHRSVSWYQQTPGQGLQFLFEYFSETQRNKGNFPGRFSGRQFSNSRSEMNVSTLELGDSALYLCASSGTPASTDTQYFGPGTRLTVL.